Listed here are 28 T cell receptor beta chains from one sample, sequenced in a study of Tregs in tolerant kidney transplant recipients. Recipients received nonmyeloablative bone marrow transplants from related graft donors, with transient mixed chimerism. Produced via immunoSEQ multiplex PCR; TCRdb's table is partial and in-frame only. The table has about 81,000 clones, roughly nine tenths seen once. Sequenced material: CD4+ T cells from blood (PBMCs), taken 24 months after the transplant. The receptors were sampled from a human patient who received a combined kidney and bone marrow transplant. Some T cells may originate from the graft donor.

This clone was detected only a few times. The J gene is TRBJ1-1, the V gene TRBV6-4, with 7 positions matching TRBD1. V shed 4 bases and J 6 bases; nucleotides not matched to a gene: 8. The CDR3 consists of 14 residues. Germline V gene sequence: CDR1 MRHNA, CDR2 SNTAGT. For the CDR3, the DNA is TGTGCCAGCAGTGTCACAGGGGCCAACGCTGAAGCTTTCTTT. Amino acids: CASSVTGANAEAFF.

The chain is built from TRBV5-1 and TRBJ2-1; the match to TRBD2 covers 7 bases. Germline V gene sequence: CDR1 SGHRS, CDR2 YFSETQ. The CDR3 sequence is 14 residues long. V lost 4 bases and J lost 4; bases outside the gene matches: 5. CDR3: CASSLGTNYNEQFF. The CDR3 nucleotides read TGCGCCAGCAGCCTCGGGACTAATTACAATGAGCAGTTCTTC.

The chain recombines TRBV5-1 with TRBJ1-1; 7 nucleotides align to TRBD1. Unmatched junction bases numbered 8, after V lost 0 bases and J lost 0 bases. The CDR3 length is 17 residues. The germline CDR1 and CDR2 sequences are SGHRS and YFSETQ. In DNA form, the CDR3 reads TGCGCCAGCAGCTTGGTCTTCGGCAGGGGGGTGAACACTGAAGCTTTCTTT. It translates to CASSLVFGRGVNTEAFF.

V and J are TRBV4-2 and TRBJ2-3; possible D gene TRBD2, 6 bases. There are 18 residues in the CDR3. CDR1 is LGHNA, CDR2 YNFKEQ, per germline. The V end was cut by 0 bases, the J end by 0 bases, with 16 bases between. This chain's CDR3 is CASSQDYHSGTSTDTQYF. CDR3 DNA sequence: TGTGCCAGCAGCCAAGACTACCATAGCGGTACTAGCACAGATACGCAGTATTTT.

This rearrangement joins TRBV30 to TRBJ2-7, with 11 positions matching TRBD2. The length of the CDR3 is 14 residues. Germline V gene lookup returns CDR1 GTSNPN and CDR2 SVGIG (reference sequence). The trim removed 5 bases at V and 3 bases at J, leaving 6 bases unmatched. CDR3 in amino acids: CAWGLAGRIYEQYF. The CDR3 nucleotides are TGTGCCTGGGGACTAGCGGGCAGAATCTACGAGCAGTACTTC. The full variable domain, in which reference TRBV30 and TRBJ2-7 provide the parts outside the CDR3, is SQTIHQWPATLVQPVGSPLSLECTVEGTSNPNLYWYRQAAGRGLQLLFYSVGIGQISSEVPQNLSASRPQDRQFILSSKKLLLSDSGFYLCAWGLAGRIYEQYFGPGTRLTVT.

J is TRBJ1-2 and V is TRBV6-1; 9 nucleotides align to TRBD1. Losses at the gene ends were 4 bases for V and 5 bases for J; bases not matched to a gene: 11. Germline assignment: CDR1 MNHNS and CDR2 SASEGT. This CDR3 spans 16 amino acids. The CDR3 nucleotides read TGTGCCAGCAGTGTGGACAGGGGCCGCCCCTTGTATGGCTACACCTTC. It encodes CASSVDRGRPLYGYTF.

The chain links TRBV5-1 to TRBJ1-2; tentative D call: TRBD1 (6 bases). Germline CDR1 and CDR2: SGHRS and YFSETQ. CDR3 length: 13 amino acids. V was shortened by 0 bases and J by 7 bases, with 10 bases between the two germline ends. The CDR3 nucleotides are TGCGCCAGCAGCTTGGTCAGGGGAAGTGGCTACACCTTC. It yields the protein CASSLVRGSGYTF.

This clone was observed once. The chain joins TRBV6-5 to TRBJ1-5; perhaps TRBD1 as D (6 bases). Per germline, CDR1 MNHEY and CDR2 SVGAGI. Trimming removed 6 bases from V and 7 bases from J, with 13 bases in between. The CDR3 extends over 13 amino acids. The CDR3 spells CASSVQGGQPQHF. CDR3 nucleotide sequence: TGTGCCAGCAGCGTACAGGGAGGGCAGCCCCAGCATTTT.

This chain uses TRBV5-1 with TRBJ2-5; 7 nucleotides match TRBD1. The germline CDR1 and CDR2 sequences are SGHRS and YFSETQ. V shed 6 bases and J 5 bases; nucleotides not matched to a gene: 7. This CDR3 spans 13 amino acids. CDR3 sequence (DNA): TGCGCCAGCAACGACAGGGTCAGCGAGACCCAGTACTTC. Amino acid sequence: CASNDRVSETQYF.

This chain uses TRBV6-6 with TRBJ2-5, with 8 bases matching TRBD1. J was trimmed by 2 bases and V by 2 bases; bases with no gene match: 4. Looked up from germline, CDR1 is MNHNY and CDR2 is SVGAGI (reference sequence). There are 15 residues in the CDR3. The CDR3 loop reads CASSYRDRRQETQYF. The CDR3 bases are TGTGCCAGCAGTTACAGGGACAGGCGGCAAGAGACCCAGTACTTC.

The chain has TRBV7-2 and TRBJ2-5; unclear D gene. CDR3 length equals 11 residues. Trimming left V 5 bases short and J 2 bases short, with 3 bases between. CDR1 SGHTA and CDR2 FQGNSA come from the germline V gene. CDR3 DNA: TGTGCCAGCAGCCAACAAGAGACCCAGTACTTC. Protein sequence: CASSQQETQYF.

This chain uses TRBV7-2 with TRBJ2-1; 8 nucleotides agree with TRBD2. This CDR3 is built from 17 residues. Germline V gene sequence: CDR1 SGHTA, CDR2 FQGNSA. The J segment lost 0 bases and the V segment lost 5 bases, leaving 9 bases of the junction unmatched. The CDR3 DNA reads TGTGCCAGCAGCCTACTAAGCCGGGAGGGCTCCTACAATGAGCAGTTCTTC. It is translated as CASSLLSREGSYNEQFF.

The chain combines TRBV15 with TRBJ1-2, with D unclear. Germline V gene sequence: CDR1 LNHNV, CDR2 YYDKDF (reference sequence). Trimming left V 0 bases short and J 6 bases short, with 14 bases between. This CDR3 is 15 amino acids long. CDR3 nucleotide sequence: TGTGCCACCAGCAGAGATCGACGAGACAACGATGGCTACACCTTC. This gives the protein CATSRDRRDNDGYTF.

This chain links TRBV7-2 with TRBJ2-5; TRBD1 is a possible D gene (6 bases). Judging by the DNA end, TRBJ2-7 fits better; the J call may be wrong. This CDR3 region has 15 residues. Germline CDR1 SGHTA, CDR2 FQGNSA. The CDR3 DNA sequence: TGTGCCAGCAGCTACGGCCAGGGGACGGGCTACGAGCAGTACTTC. Protein sequence: CASSYGQGTGYEQYF.

The rearrangement links TRBV6-1 to TRBJ2-1, with 9 nucleotides matching TRBD2. The CDR3 is 13 residues long. Per germline, CDR1 MNHNS and CDR2 SASEGT. J gave up 7 bases and V 6 bases, and 4 bases lay outside the gene matches. CDR3 region: CASRMSGRNEQFF. CDR3 nucleotide sequence: TGTGCCAGCAGGATGAGCGGGAGGAATGAGCAGTTCTTC.

The chain links TRBV10-3 to TRBJ2-2, with a weak D call TRBD1 (7 bases). This CDR3 comprises 14 residues. Germline V CDR1 and CDR2: ENHRY, SYGVKD. Deletions cut 8 bases from V and 7 bases from J, with 17 bases between. This CDR3 is CAIRFARGDGELFF. CDR3 in DNA: TGTGCCATCCGGTTCGCCAGGGGGGACGGGGAGCTGTTTTTT.

This chain uses TRBV5-5 with TRBJ1-4; tentative D call: TRBD1 (5 bases). Trimming removed 0 bases at V and 8 bases at J, with 11 bases between. CDR3 length: 14 residues. Per the germline V gene, CDR1 is SGHKS and CDR2 is YYEKEE (reference sequence). CDR3 coding DNA: TGTGCCAGCAGCTTGGCGGGGGGTCGGGAAAAACTGTTTTTT. Protein: CASSLAGGREKLFF.

The gene calls are TRBV2 and TRBJ1-2; 9 bases align to TRBD1. Germline V CDR1 and CDR2: SNHLY, FYNNEI. The CDR3 extends over 14 amino acids. The junction had 7 bases not matched to a gene; V was cut back by 7 bases and J by 4 bases. CDR3 DNA: TGTGCCAGCAACCCGGACAGGGGTCCCTATGGCTACACCTTC. It is translated as CASNPDRGPYGYTF. Together with reference TRBV2 and TRBJ1-2, the CDR3 gives the full variable domain: EPEVTQTPSHQVTQMGQEVILRCVPISNHLYFYWYRQILGQKVEFLVSFYNNEISEKSEIFDDQFSVERPDGSNFTLKIRSTKLEDSAMYFCASNPDRGPYGYTFGSGTRLTVV.

The chain employs TRBV29-1 and TRBJ2-7, with D possibly being TRBD2 (5 bases). Between the trimmed V and J ends, which lost 4 bases and 2 bases, there was a span of 12 bases. The CDR3 spans 13 residues. Germline loops: CDR1 SQVTM, CDR2 ANQGSEA. The CDR3 nucleotides are TGCAGCGTTGGTCACTCCGGGGCCTACGAGCAGTACTTC. It yields the protein CSVGHSGAYEQYF.

The CDR3: CASSLRGGSTYEQYF. In DNA, the CDR3 is TGTGCCAGCAGCTTACGCGGGGGATCCACCTACGAGCAGTACTTC. The chain combines TRBV7-6 with TRBJ2-7; 7 nucleotides agree with TRBD2. The germline V gene encodes CDR1 SGHVS and CDR2 FNYEAQ. There are 15 residues in the CDR3. Trimming removed 2 bases from V and 2 bases from J; junction bases left unmatched: 6. The full variable domain, its missing parts supplied by reference TRBV7-6 and TRBJ2-7, is GAGVSQSPRYKVTKRGQDVALRCDPISGHVSLYWYRQALGQGPEFLTYFNYEAQQDKSGLPNDRFSAERPEGSISTLTIQRTEQRDSAMYRCASSLRGGSTYEQYFGPGTRLTVT.

This chain links TRBV14 with TRBJ1-4, with TRBD1 matching over 8 bases. This CDR3 has 17 residues. Germline lookup yields CDR1 SGHDN and CDR2 FVKESK. Trimming cost V 5 bases and J 0 bases; bases outside gene matches: 8. The CDR3 sequence: CASSRRTGTATNEKLFF. In nucleotides, the CDR3 is TGTGCCAGCAGCAGACGGACAGGGACGGCAACTAATGAAAAACTGTTTTTT.

The chain employs TRBV19 and TRBJ1-2; TRBD1 matches at 9 bases. Germline assignment: CDR1 LNHDA and CDR2 SQIVND (reference sequence). J lost 7 bases, V lost 2 bases, and 8 bases had no gene match. CDR3 length: 15 residues. The CDR3 loop is CASSIIGGQGPGYTF. CDR3 in DNA: TGTGCCAGTAGTATAATCGGTGGACAGGGGCCTGGCTACACCTTC.

J is TRBJ2-3 and V is TRBV7-6; TRBD2 matches at 12 bases. From germline, CDR1 is SGHVS and CDR2 FNYEAQ. V lost 7 bases to trimming and J lost 2 bases; unmatched junction nucleotides: 10. The CDR3 has 17 residues. The CDR3 sequence is CASTLLAGGPVTDTQYF. CDR3 nucleotide sequence: TGTGCCAGCACCCTACTAGCGGGGGGCCCCGTCACAGATACGCAGTATTTT.

V is TRBV18 and J is TRBJ2-7, with TRBD1 matching over 9 bases. Germline V gives CDR1 KGHSH, CDR2 LQKENI. Germline trimming cut 4 bases from V and 5 bases from J; bases unmatched to any gene: 6. The CDR3 consists of 14 residues. This CDR3 reads CASSLGTGPHEQYF. DNA for the CDR3: TGTGCCAGCTCACTCGGGACAGGGCCTCACGAGCAGTACTTC.

The chain carries TRBV5-4 and TRBJ2-7, with a tentative D call TRBD2 (7 bases). The CDR3 sequence is 15 residues long. V shed 0 bases and J shed 4 bases, with 14 bases lying between them. Germline V gene sequence: CDR1 SGHNT, CDR2 YYREEE (reference sequence). CDR3 residues: CASSLVGGGGYEQYF. The CDR3 region has the DNA TGTGCCAGCAGCTTGGTGGGGGGCGGGGGATACGAGCAGTACTTC.

The V gene is TRBV5-1, the J gene TRBJ2-2; 7 positions agree with TRBD1. The CDR3 consists of 15 residues. Unmatched junction bases numbered 4, after V lost 3 bases and J lost 2 bases. Germline V CDR1 and CDR2: SGHRS, YFSETQ. Here the CDR3 reads CASSSDRANTGELFF. The CDR3 DNA sequence: TGCGCCAGCAGCTCAGACAGGGCTAACACCGGGGAGCTGTTTTTT.

V is TRBV13 and J is TRBJ2-5; 9 nucleotides align to TRBD2. The end of the DNA aligns better with TRBJ2-7, so the J call may be wrong. Germline CDR1 reads PRHDT; CDR2 reads FYEKMQ (reference sequence). The CDR3 totals 14 residues. CDR3 nucleotide sequence: TGTGCCAGCAGCTTCCGCGGGGGGGCCGGCGAGCAGTACTTC. Protein product: CASSFRGGAGEQYF.

The chain joins TRBV7-9 to TRBJ1-2, with no clear D. The CDR3 sequence is 13 residues long. Trimming took off 1 base at V and 4 bases at J, with 7 bases between the two ends. Germline CDR1 reads SEHNR; CDR2 reads FQNEAQ (reference sequence). The CDR3 DNA is TGTGCCAGCAGCTTAGACAGCTCCTATGGCTACACCTTC. Translation gives CASSLDSSYGYTF. Together with reference TRBV7-9 and TRBJ1-2, the CDR3 gives the full variable domain: DTGVSQNPRHKITKRGQNVTFRCDPISEHNRLYWYRQTLGQGPEFLTYFQNEAQLEKSRLLSDRFSAERPKGSFSTLEIQRTEQGDSAMYLCASSLDSSYGYTFGSGTRLTVV.